The sequence of this T cell receptor (beta chain) was determined in a study of blood T cell repertoires in COVID-19. Repertoires were generated with immunoSEQ multiplex PCR, while TCRdb's copy carries only in-frame clones and drops some. Of under 250,000 clones in the sample, approximately 86% were seen once. The V gene's germline CDR1 is MNHEY and CDR2 SMNVEV (reference sequence). The CDR3 is 14 residues long. V lost 7 bases, J lost 6 bases, and 10 bases stayed unmatched. The material sequenced was peripheral blood. The sequence derives from a woman aged 55-75 years who had recovered from COVID-19. The chain uses TRBV27 and TRBJ1-1; 8 nucleotides line up with TRBD1. CDR3 sequence (DNA): TGTGCCAGCACCTCGGACAGGGAGGCCGCTGAAGCTTTCTTT. Encoded protein: CASTSDREAAEAFF.